This T cell receptor beta chain appears in the sequencing data of a study of blood T cell repertoires in COVID-19. Turning to the study itself: Acute and convalescent COVID-19 specimens originated in the United States, Italy and Spain.

Germline V gives CDR1 SGHRS, CDR2 YFSETQ. V was clipped by 8 bases and J by 4 bases; unmatched bases: 13. The CDR3 contains 16 residues. In the original analysis: Amplification from reference gene primers served as the basis for estimated nucleated cell counts. Libraries were prepared by immunoSEQ multiplex PCR; TCRdb keeps only in-frame clonotypes and omits some of them. Clone size and the V and J calls come from that table; the DNA yielded D and trimming. The profile covers some 530,000 clones, with 80% to 90% appearing a single time and roughly 3.2% taken by the ten largest. The V gene is TRBV5-1, the J gene TRBJ2-2, with 8 nucleotides matching TRBD1. Source material: peripheral blood. This sequence was found in a human donor in a cohort sampled during active COVID-19. This chain's CDR3 is CARKLRGPGGTGELFF. CDR3 nucleotide sequence: TGCGCCAGGAAACTCAGGGGGCCCGGTGGCACCGGGGAGCTGTTTTTT.